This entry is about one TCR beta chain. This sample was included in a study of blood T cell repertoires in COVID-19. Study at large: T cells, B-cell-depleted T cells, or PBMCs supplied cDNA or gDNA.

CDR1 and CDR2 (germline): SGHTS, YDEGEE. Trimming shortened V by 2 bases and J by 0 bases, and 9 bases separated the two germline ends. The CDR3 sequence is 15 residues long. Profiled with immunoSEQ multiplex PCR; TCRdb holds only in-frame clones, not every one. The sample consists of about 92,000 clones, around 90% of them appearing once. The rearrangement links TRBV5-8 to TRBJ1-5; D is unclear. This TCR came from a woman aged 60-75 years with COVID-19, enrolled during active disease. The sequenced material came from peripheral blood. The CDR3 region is CASSFFGYSNQPQHF. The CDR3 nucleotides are TGTGCCAGCAGCTTTTTCGGTTATAGCAATCAGCCCCAGCATTTT.